The rows below give T cell receptor beta chains drawn from one sample of a study of shared clonotypes between healthy human individuals. Sequencing used immunoSEQ multiplex PCR; TCRdb keeps in-frame clones, though not all of them. The sample includes roughly 2 million clones, about 95% of them seen just once. The specimen sequenced was naive CD4+ T cells sorted from blood. The origin of the receptors is a man aged 18 to 30 in good health. Both conserved end residues are part of each CDR3. The D gene is left open where the match is weak. Clone size is stated in some rows and not others, as once, few, many or a class when expanded.

>TRBJ2-1|TRBV5-4|-|-
CASSLLDGSNNEQFF
TGTGCCAGCAGCTTGTTAGACGGGAGCAACAATGAGCAGTTCTTC
>TRBJ2-3|TRBV11-3|TRBD2|-
CASSLISGGLGTDTQYF
TGTGCCAGCAGTCTGATATCGGGGGGTCTAGGCACAGATACGCAGTATTTT
>TRBJ2-1|TRBV7-8|TRBD2|-
CASSLGSLAGGPIFF
TGTGCCAGCAGCTTAGGGTCGCTAGCGGGAGGGCCAATCTTCTTC
>TRBJ2-7|TRBV6-5|-|-
CASKRGTLSSSEQYF
TGTGCCAGCAAAAGGGGGACGCTCTCCTCTTCCGAGCAGTACTTC
>TRBJ2-7|TRBV7-2|-|-
CASSPLRDPGRSYEQYF
TGTGCCAGCAGCCCCCTTAGGGACCCAGGCCGGTCCTACGAGCAGTACTTC
>TRBJ1-1|TRBV6-6|-|-
CASSLSQGTSNTEAFF
TGTGCCAGCAGTTTAAGTCAGGGAACCTCGAACACTGAAGCTTTCTTT
>TRBJ1-4|TRBV5-6|TRBD1|once
CASSLARGREKLFF
TGTGCCAGCAGCTTGGCCAGGGGGCGAGAAAAACTGTTTTTT
>TRBJ1-2|TRBV10-1|-|-
CASSESLGVGYTF
TGCGCCAGCAGTGAGTCTCTAGGGGTCGGCTACACCTTC
>TRBJ2-3|TRBV5-4|TRBD2|-
CASSLEPGAGFELNTQYF
TGTGCCAGCAGCTTGGAGCCAGGAGCGGGGTTTGAATTGAATACGCAGTATTTT
>TRBJ1-5|TRBV2|TRBD1|-
CASRGDRVEPQHF
TGTGCCAGCAGAGGGGACAGGGTAGAGCCCCAGCATTTT
>TRBJ2-7|TRBV5-4|-|-
CASSLQGIPDEQYF
TGTGCCAGCAGCTTGCAGGGGATCCCCGACGAGCAGTACTTC
>TRBJ2-2|TRBV30|TRBD2|-
CAWSVRIAGGTGELFF
TGTGCCTGGAGTGTGAGGATAGCGGGAGGCACCGGGGAGCTGTTTTTT
>TRBJ2-1|TRBV5-4|TRBD2|once
CASTRGGRALDEQFF
TGTGCCAGCACCCGGGGGGGGAGGGCCCTCGATGAGCAGTTCTTC
>TRBJ1-3|TRBV29-1|-|-
CSGGKGNTIYF
TGCAGCGGGGGCAAGGGGAACACCATATATTTT
>TRBJ2-2|TRBV6-1|-|-
CASSGVHSGELFF
TGTGCCAGCAGTGGGGTTCACTCCGGGGAGCTGTTTTTT
>TRBJ2-7|TRBV19|TRBD2|-
CASSPRGTSVYEQYF
TGTGCCAGTAGTCCAAGGGGGACTAGCGTCTACGAGCAGTACTTC
>TRBJ1-1|TRBV5-4|-|-
CASSLAQVNTEAFF
TGTGCCAGCAGCTTGGCACAGGTGAACACTGAAGCTTTCTTT
>TRBJ2-1|TRBV7-2|-|-
CASSSPLDNEQFF
TGTGCCAGCAGCTCGCCGCTTGACAATGAGCAGTTCTTC
>TRBJ2-5|TRBV14|-|-
CASSLQGGRGETQYF
TGTGCCAGCAGTCTCCAAGGGGGAAGAGGTGAGACCCAGTACTTC
>TRBJ2-7|TRBV12-5|TRBD2|-
CASGPSGSGEQYF
TGTGCTAGTGGTCCTAGCGGGAGTGGCGAGCAGTACTTC
>TRBJ1-1|TRBV18|-|once
CASSMSQGDTEAFF
TGTGCCAGCTCCATGTCACAGGGAGACACTGAAGCTTTCTTT
>TRBJ2-3|TRBV28|TRBD1|-
CASSLRGHTDTQYF
TGTGCCAGCAGCCTCAGGGGGCACACAGATACGCAGTATTTT
>TRBJ1-2|TRBV28|TRBD1|-
CASSLQGVYGYTF
TGTGCCAGCAGTTTACAGGGGGTCTATGGCTACACCTTC
>TRBJ1-5|TRBV4-3|-|-
CASSPATAGNQPQHF
TGCGCCAGCAGCCCCGCGACAGCCGGCAATCAGCCCCAGCATTTT